These 25 T cell receptor beta chains originate from one sample sequenced in a study of blood T cell repertoires in COVID-19. Some clones are missing from TCRdb's copy, which holds only in-frame ones; the method was immunoSEQ multiplex PCR. The sample shows some 260,000 clones, about 87% of them seen only once. The sample taken for sequencing was peripheral blood. These receptors were taken from a woman between 65 and 79 years old with COVID-19, enrolled during active disease.

This clone has more than one count but fewer than ten. The rearrangement uses TRBV27 and TRBJ2-4; a possible D gene is TRBD2 (6 bases). This CDR3 comprises 20 residues. Trimming left V 2 bases short and J 0 bases short, with 23 bases between. From germline, CDR1 is MNHEY and CDR2 SMNVEV (reference sequence). The DNA of the CDR3 is TGTGCCAGCAGTTTAGGCCCCGGACGACTAGGGGCTTTAGCCAAAAACATTCAGTACTTC. Its protein product is CASSLGPGRLGALAKNIQYF.

The V and J genes are TRBV11-2 and TRBJ2-5; 8 bases agree with TRBD2. CDR3 length: 16 residues. V shed 5 bases, J shed 5 bases, and the junction held 13 bases outside the gene matches. From germline, CDR1 is SGHAT and CDR2 FQNNGV. The DNA of the CDR3 is TGTGCCAGCAGCCCCACCTTGGCGGGAGGCGCGGAGACCCAGTACTTC. Its translation is CASSPTLAGGAETQYF.

The chain joins TRBV15 to TRBJ2-7; the match to TRBD2 covers 7 bases. Losses at the gene ends were 0 bases for V and 6 bases for J; bases not matched to a gene: 8. Germline loops: CDR1 LNHNV, CDR2 YYDKDF (reference sequence). This CDR3 is built from 15 residues. The DNA for the CDR3 is TGTGCCACCAGCAGAGATCTGGTAGGCGGGAGCGAGCAGTACTTC. Encoded protein: CATSRDLVGGSEQYF.

V is TRBV2 and J is TRBJ2-1; 11 positions match TRBD2. V was pared by 6 bases and J by 4 bases, with 8 bases of the junction left unmatched. In germline, CDR1 is SNHLY, CDR2 FYNNEI. The CDR3 is made up of 16 amino acids. CDR3 in DNA: TGTGCCAGCAGCTTTAGGACTAGCGGGTATTACAATGAGCAGTTCTTC. Amino acids: CASSFRTSGYYNEQFF.

The genes are TRBV27 and TRBJ1-4, with D perhaps matching TRBD1 (6 bases). Trimming cost V 0 bases and J 3 bases, with 11 bases left between them. This CDR3 has 16 amino acids. Germline values: CDR1 MNHEY, CDR2 SMNVEV (reference sequence). CDR3 region: CASSLSIGQSNEKLFF. The CDR3 nucleotides are TGTGCCAGCAGTTTATCGATCGGACAGTCTAATGAAAAACTGTTTTTT.

This sequence joins TRBV5-4 and TRBJ2-7, with 7 bases matching TRBD1. The CDR3 is 14 amino acids. Germline lookup yields CDR1 SGHNT and CDR2 YYREEE (reference sequence). The trim removed 7 bases at V and 3 bases at J, leaving 10 bases unmatched. CDR3 nucleotides: TGTGCCAGCGGACCGAGGGACAGAATCTACGAGCAGTACTTC. Translating gives CASGPRDRIYEQYF.

This sequence joins TRBV5-1 and TRBJ2-1; possibly TRBD2 for D (5 bases). This CDR3 region has 13 residues. Trimming cost V 2 bases and J 9 bases, with 12 bases left between them. The germline V gene has CDR1 SGHRS and CDR2 YFSETQ. The CDR3 sequence: CASSFEGDVEQFF. In DNA, the CDR3 is TGCGCCAGCAGCTTTGAGGGAGACGTTGAGCAGTTCTTC.

This chain connects TRBV11-2 to TRBJ1-1; D uncertain. The ends were cut back, 6 bases at V and 3 bases at J, with 8 bases in the middle. Germline lookup yields CDR1 SGHAT and CDR2 FQNNGV. CDR3 length: 12 amino acids. The DNA for the CDR3 is TGTGCCAGCAGGAAAGGAGACACTGAAGCTTTCTTT. This codes for CASRKGDTEAFF.

The J gene is TRBJ1-4, the V gene TRBV5-4; D gene uncertain. The V gene lost 2 bases and the J gene lost 0 bases, with 8 bases spanning the gap. This CDR3 comprises 15 residues. Germline V lookup: CDR1 SGHNT, CDR2 YYREEE (reference sequence). The DNA of the CDR3 is TGTGCCAGCAGCTTCGGTGGTGCAACTAATGAAAAACTGTTTTTT. It yields the protein CASSFGGATNEKLFF.

The chain links TRBV2 to TRBJ2-1; 7 nucleotides agree with TRBD2. V was clipped by 7 bases and J by 2 bases; unmatched bases: 8. The CDR3 runs to 15 residues. Germline V gene data show CDR1 as SNHLY and CDR2 as FYNNEI. The CDR3 loop is CASKTGSGTYNEQFF. DNA of the CDR3: TGTGCCAGCAAGACGGGGAGCGGGACCTACAATGAGCAGTTCTTC.

The chain couples TRBV19 to TRBJ2-7; D might be TRBD2 (5 bases). The CDR3 totals 13 residues. The V and J ends lost 8 bases and 0 bases respectively, with 11 bases between them. Germline lookup yields CDR1 LNHDA and CDR2 SQIVND (reference sequence). CDR3 in amino acids: CASAGRGSYEQYF. The DNA of the CDR3 is TGTGCCAGTGCAGGTCGGGGCTCCTACGAGCAGTACTTC. The complete variable domain, with remaining parts taken from reference TRBV19 and TRBJ2-7, reads DGGITQSPKYLFRKEGQNVTLSCEQNLNHDAMYWYRQDPGQGLRLIYYSQIVNDFQKGDIAEGYSVSREKKESFPLTVTSAQKNPTAFYLCASAGRGSYEQYFGPGTRLTVT.

This clone was recorded only once. This chain connects TRBV28 to TRBJ1-5; TRBD1 agrees at 8 bases. The length of the CDR3 is 16 residues. Germline assignment: CDR1 MDHEN and CDR2 SYDVKM. V gave up 4 bases and J gave up 1 base; unmatched junction bases: 6. CDR3 in DNA: TGTGCCAGCAGTTCCTTAAGGACAGGGAGCAATCAGCCCCAGCATTTT. Translation: CASSSLRTGSNQPQHF.

The count of this clone is one. The CDR3, as DNA: TGTGCCAGCAGCTTAGTGGGCAGGGGGAATCAGCCCCAGCATTTT. Amino acid sequence: CASSLVGRGNQPQHF. The chain uses TRBV7-9 and TRBJ1-5; 7 positions agree with TRBD1. V lost 1 base, J lost 4 bases, and 4 bases stayed unmatched. The germline gives CDR1 SEHNR, CDR2 FQNEAQ (reference sequence). CDR3 length: 15 amino acids.

CDR3 DNA sequence: TGTGCCAGCAGCTTGGGCGGGAGTTGGGATACGCAGTATTTT. Encoded protein: CASSLGGSWDTQYF. This rearrangement joins TRBV11-2 to TRBJ2-3; 7 bases agree with TRBD2. V was pared by 3 bases and J by 6 bases, with 6 bases of the junction left unmatched. Germline V gene lookup returns CDR1 SGHAT and CDR2 FQNNGV. The CDR3 loop spans 14 amino acids.

The gene calls are TRBV10-3 and TRBJ1-5; a weak D match, TRBD1 (6 bases). The germline gives CDR1 ENHRY, CDR2 SYGVKD. V was clipped by 3 bases and J by 6 bases, with 12 bases between them. CDR3 length: 14 residues. The chain's CDR3 is CAISDQTGSQPQHF. CDR3 DNA: TGTGCCATCAGTGATCAGACAGGTAGTCAGCCCCAGCATTTT.

The sample holds a few counts of this clone. This chain connects TRBV4-1 to TRBJ1-2; no clear D. The CDR3 contains 11 residues. V was shortened by 6 bases and J by 3 bases, with 5 bases between the two germline ends. CDR1 and CDR2 (germline): MGHRA, YSYEKL. The CDR3 DNA reads TGCGCCAGCAGAACAGACTATGGCTACACCTTC. Its protein product is CASRTDYGYTF.

The J gene is TRBJ1-1, the V gene TRBV28; 10 nucleotides line up with TRBD1. Trimming took 7 bases from V and 4 from J; bases not matched to a gene: 6. In germline, CDR1 is MDHEN, CDR2 SYDVKM. This CDR3 is built from 14 residues. CDR3 sequence: CASTWDRGGTEAFF. CDR3 bases: TGTGCCAGCACATGGGACAGGGGCGGCACTGAAGCTTTCTTT.

The J gene is TRBJ1-1, the V gene TRBV5-6, with D perhaps TRBD1 (5 bases). The germline CDR1 and CDR2 sequences are SGHDT and YYEEEE. The CDR3 totals 16 residues. Deletions cut 0 bases from V and 5 bases from J, with 17 bases between. CDR3 sequence: CASSLGIGAGWTEAFF. CDR3 nucleotides: TGTGCCAGCAGCTTGGGGATAGGGGCAGGGTGGACTGAAGCTTTCTTT.

This chain joins TRBV2 and TRBJ1-1; D is possibly TRBD1 (6 bases). V was trimmed by 5 bases and J by 7 bases, leaving 11 bases between them. Per the germline V gene, CDR1 is SNHLY and CDR2 is FYNNEI. The CDR3 is 12 amino acids. CDR3 in amino acids: CASSRRQDEAFF. The CDR3 region has the DNA TGTGCCAGCAGTAGACGACAGGATGAAGCTTTCTTT.

The chain uses TRBV7-9 and TRBJ1-6; D uncertain. CDR3 size: 13 residues. The V gene lost 6 bases and the J gene lost 9 bases, with 12 bases spanning the gap. Germline-derived CDR1 and CDR2 are SEHNR and FQNEAQ (reference sequence). The CDR3 DNA reads as TGTGCCAGCAGGCCCCGACTCGCTTCACCCCTCCACTTT. Translating gives CASRPRLASPLHF.

This chain joins TRBV7-9 and TRBJ1-5; 7 positions agree with TRBD1. V was pared by 8 bases and J by 2 bases, with 12 bases of the junction left unmatched. Germline V gene lookup returns CDR1 SEHNR and CDR2 FQNEAQ (reference sequence). The CDR3 is 16 amino acids. DNA of the CDR3: TGTGCCAGCGGGATTGACAGGGAACTGCGCAATCAGCCCCAGCATTTT. Amino acid sequence: CASGIDRELRNQPQHF. Together with reference TRBV7-9 and TRBJ1-5, the CDR3 gives the full variable domain: DTGVSQNPRHKITKRGQNVTFRCDPISEHNRLYWYRQTLGQGPEFLTYFQNEAQLEKSRLLSDRFSAERPKGSFSTLEIQRTEQGDSAMYLCASGIDRELRNQPQHFGDGTRLSIL.

The chain joins TRBV29-1 to TRBJ1-1, with D unresolved. The CDR3 length is 12 residues. Germline values: CDR1 SQVTM, CDR2 ANQGSEA. Trimming shortened V by 6 bases and J by 2 bases, and 10 bases separated the two germline ends. The CDR3 DNA reads TGCAGCGTGATGGAGGGTAACACTGAAGCTTTCTTT. Protein sequence: CSVMEGNTEAFF.

The chain carries TRBV7-8 and TRBJ2-2, with 7 bases aligning to TRBD1. Germline lookup yields CDR1 SGHVS and CDR2 FQNEAQ. CDR3 length: 17 amino acids. V shed 1 base, J shed 4 bases, and the junction held 9 bases outside the gene matches. The DNA of the CDR3 is TGTGCCAGCAGCTTAGAATTCGAGGGGGCAGGCACCGGGGAGCTGTTTTTT. Amino acid sequence: CASSLEFEGAGTGELFF. The whole variable domain, remainder taken from reference TRBV7-8 and TRBJ2-2, is GAGVSQSPRYKVAKRGQDVALRCDPISGHVSLFWYQQALGQGPEFLTYFQNEAQLDKSGLPSDRFFAERPEGSVSTLKIQRTQQEDSAVYLCASSLEFEGAGTGELFFGEGSRLTVL.

This clone appeared once. V usage is TRBV5-4 and J usage is TRBJ1-3; D gene unclear. The germline V gene encodes CDR1 SGHNT and CDR2 YYREEE (reference sequence). The CDR3 loop spans 14 amino acids. V was pared by 2 bases and J by 6 bases, with 12 bases between. As DNA, the CDR3 is TGTGCCAGCAGCTTTTTTACGGAGCCAAACACCATATATTTT. The encoded protein is CASSFFTEPNTIYF.

The chain is built from TRBV19 and TRBJ1-5; 9 bases fit TRBD1. The length of the CDR3 is 16 residues. CDR1 and CDR2 (germline): LNHDA, SQIVND (reference sequence). With V trimmed by 2 bases and J by 2 bases, 4 bases remained unmatched. The CDR3 sequence is CASSIRGQGRNQPQHF. CDR3 DNA sequence: TGTGCCAGTAGTATAAGGGGACAGGGACGCAATCAGCCCCAGCATTTT.